Here is one TCR beta chain with its context. The source of the sample is a study of OX40 agonist ivuxolimab in advanced cancers. The germline gives CDR1 SGHRS, CDR2 YFSETQ. Trimming took off 1 base at V and 4 bases at J, with 10 bases between the two ends. The CDR3 sequence is 14 residues long. Clones were read by immunoSEQ multiplex PCR, and TCRdb kept only the in-frame ones, dropping some. The sample holds about 30,000 clones, approximately 90% seen once. The starting material was CD4+ or CD8+ T cells sorted from blood, obtained in a trial of the OX40 agonist ivuxolimab. The gene calls are TRBV5-1 and TRBJ2-3, with D possibly TRBD2 on 6 matching bases. The receptor was derived from an adult with an advanced solid tumor such as melanoma, head and neck, liver or kidney cancer. The CDR3 here is CASSLWLASDTQYF. CDR3 coding DNA: TGCGCCAGCAGCTTGTGGCTAGCGTCAGATACGCAGTATTTT.